This is a list of T cell receptor beta chains from one sample in a study of blood T cell repertoires in COVID-19. Here immunoSEQ multiplex PCR was the method, and the copy in TCRdb shows in-frame clones only, minus some. The sample yields tens of thousands of clones, roughly 80% seen once. Material: peripheral blood. The origin of the receptors is a man aged 50 or older with active COVID-19. CDR3s include the opening cysteine and the closing phenylalanine or tryptophan. D genes are given only for firm matches. Clone size is given for some rows only: seen once, a few or many times, or a class if the clone is expanded.

TRBV9	NA	15	TRBJ1-1	NA	CASSARGSGDTEAFF	TGTGCCAGCAGCGCCCGAGGTTCGGGGGACACTGAAGCTTTCTTT
TRBV5-1	NA	18	TRBJ2-2	TRBD2	CASSYRGVSSRGAGELFF	TGCGCCAGCAGCTACCGGGGCGTTTCTAGCCGGGGGGCCGGGGAGCTGTTTTTT
TRBV11-2	NA	12	TRBJ2-5	NA	CASSLVQETQYF	TGTGCCAGCAGCTTAGTACAAGAGACCCAGTACTTC
TRBV18	NA	16	TRBJ2-7	TRBD1	CASSPPNRGYSYEQYF	TGTGCCAGCTCACCACCGAACAGGGGGTACTCCTACGAGCAGTACTTC
TRBV14	NA	18	TRBJ2-1	TRBD2	CASSHLLGELAGPNEQFF	TGTGCCAGCAGCCATCTTTTAGGGGAACTAGCGGGCCCCAATGAGCAGTTCTTC
TRBV7-2	few	15	TRBJ2-7	TRBD2	CASSLRLAGHYEQYF	TGTGCCAGCAGCTTAAGGCTAGCGGGGCACTACGAGCAGTACTTC
TRBV19	NA	15	TRBJ1-6	NA	CASSIGSSYNSPLHF	TGTGCCAGTAGTATTGGGAGCTCCTATAATTCACCCCTCCACTTT
TRBV9	few	21	TRBJ2-4	TRBD2	CASSVAQGLAGGSRAKNIQYF	TGTGCCAGCAGCGTAGCCCAGGGACTAGCGGGGGGATCAAGGGCCAAAAACATTCAGTACTTC
TRBV19	NA	13	TRBJ1-4	NA	CASSTSETGKLFF	TGTGCCAGTAGTACCTCCGAGACTGGAAAACTGTTTTTT
TRBV28	NA	13	TRBJ1-2	TRBD1	CASRPGQAGGYTF	TGTGCCAGCAGACCTGGACAGGCAGGTGGCTACACCTTC
TRBV28	NA	14	TRBJ2-2	NA	CASSLIGEVGELFF	TGTGCCAGCAGTTTAATCGGGGAGGTCGGGGAGCTGTTTTTT
TRBV6-5	NA	14	TRBJ2-7	TRBD1	CASRTGQGAYEQYF	TGTGCCAGCAGGACGGGACAGGGAGCTTACGAGCAGTACTTC
TRBV7-2	NA	17	TRBJ2-4	TRBD1	CASSPPGQGFVKNIQYF	TGTGCCAGCAGCCCCCCGGGACAGGGGTTCGTCAAAAACATTCAGTACTTC
TRBV6-2/TRBV6-3	NA	16	TRBJ2-7	TRBD2	CASSYQLAGESYEQYF	TGTGCCAGCAGTTACCAACTAGCGGGGGAGTCCTACGAGCAGTACTTC
TRBV6-1	NA	15	TRBJ2-3	TRBD1	CASRLDRGLWDTQYF	TGTGCCAGCAGACTGGACAGGGGGCTTTGGGATACGCAGTATTTT
TRBV18	NA	18	TRBJ1-3	NA	CASSPPAGQPGSGNTIYF	TGTGCCAGCTCACCACCCGCCGGACAGCCCGGCTCTGGAAACACCATATATTTT
TRBV2	NA	15	TRBJ2-7	TRBD1	CASSEGGTGTYEQYF	TGTGCCAGCAGTGAAGGGGGGACAGGGACCTACGAGCAGTACTTC
TRBV12-3/TRBV12-4	NA	13	TRBJ2-4	NA	CASSQGPGNIQYF	TGTGCCAGCAGCCAGGGTCCGGGAAACATTCAGTACTTC
TRBV4-1	NA	15	TRBJ2-7	NA	CASSRSDSETYEQYF	TGCGCCAGCAGCCGCTCCGACAGCGAGACCTACGAGCAGTACTTC
TRBV27	NA	14	TRBJ1-4	TRBD1	CASSQRQGREKLFF	TGTGCCAGCAGTCAACGACAGGGGCGGGAAAAACTGTTTTTT
TRBV2	NA	12	TRBJ2-3	NA	CASSRRSGQQYF	TGTGCCAGCAGTCGAAGGTCCGGACAGCAGTATTTT
TRBV11-2	NA	13	TRBJ2-3	NA	CASSFGLADTQYF	TGTGCCAGCAGCTTCGGACTGGCAGATACGCAGTATTTT
TRBV12-5	NA	15	TRBJ2-1	NA	CASGLVQWGGGEQFF	TGTGCTAGTGGTTTGGTACAGTGGGGGGGCGGTGAGCAGTTCTTC
TRBV29-1	NA	15	TRBJ2-3	TRBD2	CSVVVAGESTDTQYF	TGCAGCGTTGTGGTAGCGGGGGAGAGCACAGATACGCAGTATTTT
TRBV2	NA	13	TRBJ2-7	NA	CASTQGITYEQYF	TGTGCCAGCACGCAGGGTATAACCTACGAGCAGTACTTC
TRBV19	NA	16	TRBJ2-7	TRBD1	CASSSRGDSYSYEQYF	TGTGCCAGTAGTAGTCGAGGGGACAGTTACTCCTACGAGCAGTACTTC
TRBV5-5	NA	15	TRBJ1-1	NA	CASSSQGLANTEAFF	TGTGCCAGCAGCTCACAGGGTCTGGCGAACACTGAAGCTTTCTTT
TRBV5-8	NA	16	TRBJ2-3	TRBD2	CASSRGLAGGWDTQYF	TGTGCCAGCAGCCGAGGACTAGCGGGGGGTTGGGATACGCAGTATTTT
TRBV2	NA	15	TRBJ2-1	TRBD2	CASSALAGGLYEQFF	TGTGCCAGCAGTGCACTAGCGGGGGGGCTCTATGAGCAGTTCTTC
TRBV20-1	NA	18	TRBJ2-5	TRBD2	CSASPPGLAGGLGETQYF	TGCAGTGCTAGTCCCCCGGGACTAGCGGGGGGGCTTGGAGAGACCCAGTACTTC
TRBV6-4	few	15	TRBJ2-2	NA	CASSEAGDDTGELFF	TGTGCCAGCAGTGAAGCAGGGGATGACACCGGGGAGCTGTTTTTT
TRBV10-3	NA	15	TRBJ2-2	NA	CAVKVGSTHTGELFF	TGTGCCGTCAAGGTCGGGAGTACGCACACCGGGGAGCTGTTTTTT
TRBV10-3	NA	15	TRBJ1-3	NA	CAISASVGSGNTIYF	TGTGCCATCAGTGCAAGCGTCGGCTCTGGAAACACCATATATTTT
TRBV6-5	NA	15	TRBJ1-4	NA	CASSPWGGRVEKLFF	TGTGCCAGCAGCCCGTGGGGGGGGCGAGTCGAAAAACTGTTTTTT
TRBV6-2/TRBV6-3	NA	16	TRBJ1-2	TRBD1	CASSPVGDRGFYGYTF	TGTGCCAGCAGCCCCGTTGGGGACAGGGGTTTCTATGGCTACACCTTC
TRBV19	NA	15	TRBJ1-1	NA	CASRRQQGMNTEAFF	TGTGCCAGTAGACGCCAACAGGGTATGAACACTGAAGCTTTCTTT
TRBV10-1	NA	15	TRBJ2-3	TRBD2	CASSEKRGDTDTQYF	TGCGCCAGCAGTGAGAAGCGGGGGGATACAGATACGCAGTATTTT
TRBV29-1	few	12	TRBJ2-1	NA	CSVLFSGRVPFF	TGCAGCGTTCTCTTTTCCGGCAGGGTGCCGTTCTTC
TRBV10-3	NA	13	TRBJ2-2	NA	CAIHSGNTGELFF	TGTGCCATTCACTCAGGGAACACCGGGGAGCTGTTTTTT
TRBV6-6	NA	14	TRBJ2-7	TRBD1	CASNRQGASYEQYF	TGTGCCAGCAATCGACAGGGCGCCTCCTACGAGCAGTACTTC